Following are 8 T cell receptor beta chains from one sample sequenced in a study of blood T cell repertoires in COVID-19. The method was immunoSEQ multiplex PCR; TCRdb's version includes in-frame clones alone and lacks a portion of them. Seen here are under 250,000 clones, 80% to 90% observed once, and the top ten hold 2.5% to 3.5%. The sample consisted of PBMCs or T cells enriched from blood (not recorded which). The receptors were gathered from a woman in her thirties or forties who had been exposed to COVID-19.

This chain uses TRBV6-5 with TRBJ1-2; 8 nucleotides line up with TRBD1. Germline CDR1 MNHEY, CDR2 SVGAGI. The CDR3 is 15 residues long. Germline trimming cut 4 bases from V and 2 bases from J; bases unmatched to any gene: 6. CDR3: CASSSTTGGNYGYTF. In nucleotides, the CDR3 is TGTGCCAGCAGTTCTACCACAGGGGGGAACTATGGCTACACCTTC.

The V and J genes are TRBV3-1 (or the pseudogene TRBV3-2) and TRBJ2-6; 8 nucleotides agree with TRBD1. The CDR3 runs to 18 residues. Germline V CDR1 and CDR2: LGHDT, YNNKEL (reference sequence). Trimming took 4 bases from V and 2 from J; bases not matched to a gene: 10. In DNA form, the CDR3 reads TGTGCCAGCAGCCCCCGGGTTGGACAGGGTGCTGGGGCCAACGTCCTGACTTTC. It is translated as CASSPRVGQGAGANVLTF.

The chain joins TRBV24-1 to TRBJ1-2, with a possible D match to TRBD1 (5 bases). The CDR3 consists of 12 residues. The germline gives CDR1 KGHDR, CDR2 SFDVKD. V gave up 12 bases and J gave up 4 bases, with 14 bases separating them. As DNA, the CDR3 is TGTGCCGCAGGATCAGGGTCCTATGGCTACACCTTC. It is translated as CAAGSGSYGYTF.

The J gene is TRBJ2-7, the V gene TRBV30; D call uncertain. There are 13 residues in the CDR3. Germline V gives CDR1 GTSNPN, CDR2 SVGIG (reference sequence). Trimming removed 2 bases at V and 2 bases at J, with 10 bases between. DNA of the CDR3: TGTGCCTGGAGTTCTGGGCGAACCTACGAGCAGTACTTC. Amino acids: CAWSSGRTYEQYF. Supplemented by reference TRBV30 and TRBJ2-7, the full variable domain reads SQTIHQWPATLVQPVGSPLSLECTVEGTSNPNLYWYRQAAGRGLQLLFYSVGIGQISSEVPQNLSASRPQDRQFILSSKKLLLSDSGFYLCAWSSGRTYEQYFGPGTRLTVT.

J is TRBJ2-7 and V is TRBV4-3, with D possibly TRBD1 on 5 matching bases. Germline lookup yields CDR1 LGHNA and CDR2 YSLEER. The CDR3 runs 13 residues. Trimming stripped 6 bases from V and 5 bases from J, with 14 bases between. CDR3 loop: CASSQLGANEQYF. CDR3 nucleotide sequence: TGCGCCAGCAGTCAGCTAGGGGCTAACGAGCAGTACTTC.

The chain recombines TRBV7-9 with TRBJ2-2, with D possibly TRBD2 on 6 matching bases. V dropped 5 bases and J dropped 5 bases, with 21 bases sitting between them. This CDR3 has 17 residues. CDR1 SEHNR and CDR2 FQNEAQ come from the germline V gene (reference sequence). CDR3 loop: CASSPRILTRVTGELFF. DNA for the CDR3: TGTGCCAGCAGCCCACGTATACTGACTAGAGTTACCGGGGAGCTGTTTTTT.

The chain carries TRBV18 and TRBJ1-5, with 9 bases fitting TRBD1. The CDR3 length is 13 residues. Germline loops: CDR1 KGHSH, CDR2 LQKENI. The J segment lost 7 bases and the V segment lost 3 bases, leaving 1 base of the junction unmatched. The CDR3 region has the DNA TGTGCCAGCTCACCTGGACAGGGGCAGCCCCAGCATTTT. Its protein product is CASSPGQGQPQHF.

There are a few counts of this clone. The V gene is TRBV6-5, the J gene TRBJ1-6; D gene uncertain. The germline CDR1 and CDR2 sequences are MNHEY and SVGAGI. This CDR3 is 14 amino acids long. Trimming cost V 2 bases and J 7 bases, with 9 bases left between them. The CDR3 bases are TGTGCCAGCAGTTACGGAGGGAGGAATTCACCCCTCCACTTT. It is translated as CASSYGGRNSPLHF.